The 9 T cell receptor beta chains below were found in one sample sequenced in a study of monozygotic twins with inflammatory bowel disease. With the 5' RACE reads reprocessed, TCRdb shows one record per CDR3 protein and no DNA. The sample table includes nearly 450,000 distinct CDR3 sequences. Specimen: blood. The receptors derive from a human donor with ulcerative colitis or Crohn's disease, or a healthy co-twin of an affected twin (not recorded which).

The chain uses TRBV2 and TRBJ2-7; TCRdb designates TRBD1, a call that cannot be tested without DNA. Germline V gene data show CDR1 as SNHLY and CDR2 as FYNNEI. The CDR3 totals 14 residues. CDR3 amino acids: CASMRGTGSYEQYF.

The chain has TRBV11-2 and TRBJ2-1; the TCRdb call, TRBD1, lacks DNA for checking. Germline CDR1 and CDR2: SGHAT and FQNNGV. This CDR3 has 15 amino acids. The CDR3 here is CASSFDRGVINEQFF.

The V gene is TRBV10-3, the J gene TRBJ1-1; TCRdb calls TRBD1, which cannot be checked without DNA. The length of the CDR3 is 13 residues. In germline, CDR1 is ENHRY, CDR2 SYGVKD. The CDR3 region is CATANREDTEAFF.

The gene calls are TRBV29-1 and TRBJ1-2; absent DNA, TCRdb's TRBD1 call cannot be checked. Germline V gene data show CDR1 as SQVTM and CDR2 as ANQGSEA. CDR3 length: 12 residues. This CDR3 is CSVPVLDYGYTF.

V and J are TRBV3-1 and TRBJ2-1; TCRdb calls TRBD2, which cannot be checked without DNA. The CDR3 runs to 16 residues. Germline V gene sequence: CDR1 LGHDT, CDR2 YNNKEL (reference sequence). The CDR3 is CASSPLAGDGYNEQFF.

This chain links TRBV3-1 with TRBJ2-3; TCRdb proposes TRBD1, but this gene call is untestable without DNA. CDR1 is LGHDT, CDR2 YNNKEL, per germline (reference sequence). The CDR3 loop spans 13 amino acids. The CDR3 loop is CASSQGDGGTQYF.

This chain connects TRBV20-1 to TRBJ2-7; TCRdb gives TRBD2 as the D gene, but with no DNA this cannot be confirmed. The CDR3 sequence is 17 residues long. Germline values: CDR1 DFQATT, CDR2 SNEGSKA (reference sequence). CDR3: CSASGLAGVGFSYEQYF.

The chain uses TRBV6-2 or TRBV6-3 and TRBJ2-7; TCRdb outputs TRBD2, but without DNA this stays unchecked. The length of the CDR3 is 14 residues. In germline, CDR1 is MNHEY, CDR2 SVGEGT. The CDR3: CASSRPGRRDEQYF.

This chain uses TRBV12-3 or TRBV12-4 with TRBJ1-5. The CDR3 has 14 amino acids. CDR3: CASSWSPTPQPQHF.